Given below is one T cell receptor beta chain in context. Trimming left V 3 bases short and J 8 bases short, with 19 bases between. The germline V gene has CDR1 MNHNS and CDR2 SASEGT. The CDR3 totals 15 residues. The sample comes from a study of cytomegalovirus exposure and HLA in healthy donors. 60 Vbeta and 13 Jbeta primers were used in PCR. Sequencing used immunoSEQ multiplex PCR; TCRdb keeps in-frame clones, though not all of them. The repertoire holds about 94,000 clones, with 50% to 75% as singletons. The chain has TRBV6-1 and TRBJ1-2; no clear D gene. Sequencing used PBMCs. This TCR was recovered from a man under 40 in good health and CMV-seronegative. The DNA of the CDR3 is TGTGCCAGCAGTGACGTCCCATCTTCTTCGGGGGGCTACACCTTC. Amino acid sequence: CASSDVPSSSGGYTF.